The 11 T cell receptor beta chains below were found in one sample sequenced in a study of T cells in Graves' hyperthyroidism and ophthalmopathy. RNA transcripts yielded amplified TCR beta CDR3 regions. First-round RT-PCR of the TCR CDR3 relied on the HTBI primer set. A single record per CDR3 protein comes from TCRdb applying MiXCR to the multiplex PCR reads. Of around 260,000 distinct CDR3 sequences listed, under 30% are singletons. Sequencing was performed on blood. The receptor source for this set is a man aged 35 to 55 with Graves' hyperthyroidism that later progressed to Graves' ophthalmopathy.

This clonotype was counted at least ten times. The chain employs TRBV6-5 and TRBJ2-2; 8 bases align to TRBD2. The CDR3 consists of 15 residues. Germline CDR1 MNHEY, CDR2 SVGAGI. The ends lost 4 bases at V and 6 bases at J; junction bases unmatched: 7. The CDR3 spells CASSSTSGPPGELFF. Written as DNA, the CDR3 is TGTGCCAGCAGTTCCACTAGCGGTCCTCCCGGGGAGCTGTTTTTT.

This clonotype was found many times. V and J are TRBV9 and TRBJ2-7; no clear D gene. The CDR3 extends over 13 amino acids. Germline CDR1 reads SGDLS; CDR2 reads YYNGEE. With 3 bases removed from V and 2 bases from J, the gap between germline ends came to 9 bases. CDR3 sequence (DNA): TGTGCCAGCAGCGGGAGTCCTCCCTACGAGCAGTACTTC. It is translated as CASSGSPPYEQYF.

The V call is TRBV5-6, the J call TRBJ1-2; D is possibly TRBD1 (5 bases). The CDR3 has 15 residues. From germline, CDR1 is SGHDT and CDR2 YYEEEE. Trimming pared 4 bases from V and 3 bases from J, leaving 16 bases between. The CDR3 DNA reads TGTGCCAGCAGCCTCCTAGGGAGGGGCGACTATGGCTACACCTTC. It encodes CASSLLGRGDYGYTF.

The genes are TRBV6-2 or TRBV6-3 and TRBJ2-2, with D hard to call. V lost 6 bases, J lost 4 bases, and 6 bases lay in between. Germline-derived CDR1 and CDR2 are MNHEY and SVGEGT. This CDR3 contains 12 residues. The CDR3 reads CASRTATGELFF. DNA for the CDR3: TGTGCCAGCAGGACCGCCACCGGGGAGCTGTTTTTT.

In its sample, this clonotype was seen many times. DNA for the CDR3: TGTGCCAGCAGCCCCTCACGTGGGGGGGAGCTGTTTTTT. Its protein is CASSPSRGGELFF. The chain joins TRBV3-1 to TRBJ2-2; D is unresolved. V gave up 4 bases and J gave up 8 bases, with 11 bases separating them. Germline V CDR1 and CDR2: LGHDT, YNNKEL (reference sequence). The CDR3 sequence is 13 residues long.

The V call is TRBV6-1, the J call TRBJ2-7; D is ambiguous. This CDR3 spans 11 amino acids. Germline assignment: CDR1 MNHNS and CDR2 SASEGT. V was trimmed by 6 bases and J by 8 bases, leaving 11 bases between them. CDR3 in DNA: TGTGCCAGCAGGACCGGTTTGAAGCAGTACTTC. Amino acid sequence: CASRTGLKQYF.

The table lists this clonotype with many counts. The chain has TRBV2 and TRBJ2-7; D is ambiguous. Trimming removed 7 bases from V and 13 bases from J, with 20 bases in between. The CDR3 length is 12 residues. From germline, CDR1 is SNHLY and CDR2 FYNNEI. The CDR3 reads CASNPGLPPGYF. In DNA, the CDR3 is TGTGCCAGCAATCCGGGTTTACCCCCCGGATACTTC.

This clonotype was picked up a small number of times. The chain has TRBV18 and TRBJ2-7; 10 bases line up with TRBD2. The V segment lost 4 bases and the J segment 1 base; nucleotides outside the gene matches: 7. From germline, CDR1 is KGHSH and CDR2 LQKENI. This CDR3 contains 16 residues. The CDR3 is CASSRGAGGLSYEQYF. CDR3 nucleotides: TGTGCCAGCTCACGTGGAGCGGGAGGGCTATCCTACGAGCAGTACTTC.

This clonotype showed up many times. The chain has TRBV10-3 and TRBJ2-7; TRBD1 matches at 8 bases. In germline, CDR1 is ENHRY, CDR2 SYGVKD. With V trimmed by 2 bases and J by 0 bases, 6 bases remained unmatched. This CDR3 is built from 16 residues. The CDR3 DNA reads TGTGCCATCAGTGAGATTGACAGGGGAAGCTCCTACGAGCAGTACTTC. Protein product: CAISEIDRGSSYEQYF.

The genes are TRBV20-1 and TRBJ1-1; tentative D call: TRBD1 (6 bases). Germline loops: CDR1 DFQATT, CDR2 SNEGSKA (reference sequence). The CDR3 is made up of 15 amino acids. V was trimmed by 0 bases and J by 4 bases, leaving 15 bases between them. Written as DNA, the CDR3 is TGCAGTGCTAGAGATGGGGGCTGGTGGGGCACTGAAGCTTTCTTT. Residues: CSARDGGWWGTEAFF.

The chain couples TRBV6-1 to TRBJ2-5, with 9 bases identical to TRBD2. V lost 6 bases, J lost 5 bases, and 7 bases stayed unmatched. Germline V gives CDR1 MNHNS, CDR2 SASEGT. The CDR3 is made up of 14 amino acids. The CDR3 DNA reads TGTGCCAGCAGGCGCGGGAGCGGGAGGGAGACCCAGTACTTC. Its translation is CASRRGSGRETQYF.